This T cell receptor beta chain was documented in a study of cytomegalovirus exposure and HLA in healthy donors. As regards this clone: Its antigen is unidentified.

Study-wide results and limits: Most of the TCR beta V segments (in an earlier analysis) were productive either about 87% or about 30% of the time.

The PCR employed 60 Vbeta primers together with 13 Jbeta primers. Profiling relied on immunoSEQ multiplex PCR, and the TCRdb table lists in-frame clones only, not all of them. The sample comprises 150,000 or so clones, just over 75% of which are singletons, and under 2% rests with the top ten. The CDR3 is made up of 12 amino acids. With V trimmed by 3 bases and J by 15 bases, 11 bases remained unmatched. Germline lookup yields CDR1 GTSNPN and CDR2 SVGIG (reference sequence). The genes are TRBV30 and TRBJ2-1; 7 positions match TRBD2. This clonotype originated in a man in his forties or fifties in good health and CMV-seronegative. The sample was PBMCs. CDR3 DNA sequence: TGTGCCTGGAGCGAGCCGGGACTATACCTGTTCTTC. Translating gives CAWSEPGLYLFF.